The clone carrying this TCR beta chain showed up just a few times. A TCRbeta library incorporating unique molecular identifiers was prepared. TCRdb itself ran the PCR reads through MiXCR, one entry per CDR3 protein. The sample contains under 350,000 distinct CDR3 sequences, over 8% of which appear only once. Germline CDR1 and CDR2: SGHDN and FVKESK. The CDR3 is made up of 15 amino acids. With 1 base removed from V and 8 bases from J, the gap between germline ends came to 16 bases. This specimen belongs to a study of T-cell reconstitution after alpha-beta-depleted transplantation in children. The chain uses TRBV14 and TRBJ2-3; D gene ambiguous. This TCR derives from a human donor who donated a stem cell graft to a child with SCID. This material consisted of PBMCs from the stem cell graft donor, taken from the stem cell graft. The CDR3: CASSQGHSLFGTQYF. As DNA, the CDR3 is TGTGCCAGCAGCCAAGGTCATAGCCTTTTTGGTACGCAGTATTTT. The full variable domain, completed using reference TRBV14 and TRBJ2-3, is EAGVTQFPSHSVIEKGQTVTLRCDPISGHDNLYWYRRVMGKEIKFLLHFVKESKQDESGMPNNRFLAERTGGTYSTLKVQPAELEDSGVYFCASSQGHSLFGTQYFGPGTRLTVL.